The 12 T cell receptor beta chains presented below share a single source sample, sequenced in a study of cytomegalovirus exposure and HLA in healthy donors. Primers: 60 Vbeta forward and 13 Jbeta reverse. The protocol was immunoSEQ multiplex PCR, while the TCRdb copy is restricted to in-frame clones and leaves out a portion. The sample lists about 64,000 clones; under 80% were seen once. Sequenced input: PBMCs. The source of these receptors is a male donor in good health and CMV-seropositive.

This clone was seen only a few times. This rearrangement joins TRBV29-1 to TRBJ1-4, with D possibly being TRBD1 (6 bases). The ends were cut back, 6 bases at V and 5 bases at J, with 22 bases in the middle. This CDR3 has 16 residues. Germline lookup yields CDR1 SQVTM and CDR2 ANQGSEA. CDR3 sequence reads: CSVETTLRQVNEKLFF. CDR3 bases: TGCAGCGTCGAAACCACCCTAAGACAGGTGAATGAAAAACTGTTTTTT. Together with reference TRBV29-1 and TRBJ1-4, the CDR3 gives the full variable domain: SAVISQKPSRDICQRGTSLTIQCQVDSQVTMMFWYRQQPGQSLTLIATANQGSEATYESGFVIDKFPISRPNLTFSTLTVSNMSPEDSSIYLCSVETTLRQVNEKLFFGSGTQLSVL.

This clone was counted a few times. The genes are TRBV2 and TRBJ1-1; D uncertain. V was cut by 2 bases and J by 5 bases, with 9 bases left in between. Germline V gene data show CDR1 as SNHLY and CDR2 as FYNNEI. This CDR3 contains 13 residues. The CDR3 spells CASSENTGTEAFF. In DNA, the CDR3 is TGTGCCAGCAGTGAAAACACGGGAACTGAAGCTTTCTTT.

V usage is TRBV27 and J usage is TRBJ1-2, with 7 nucleotides matching TRBD1. Per germline, CDR1 MNHEY and CDR2 SMNVEV (reference sequence). Trimming took 4 bases from V and 4 from J; bases not matched to a gene: 9. CDR3 length: 15 residues. CDR3: CASSSDPDRFYGYTF. In nucleotides, the CDR3 is TGTGCCAGCAGTTCCGACCCGGACAGGTTCTATGGCTACACCTTC.

This clone has just a few counts. The rearrangement uses TRBV7-9 and TRBJ1-1; maybe TRBD1 (5 bases). The ends were cut back, 5 bases at V and 0 bases at J, with 13 bases in the middle. The germline V gene has CDR1 SEHNR and CDR2 FQNEAQ (reference sequence). This CDR3 region has 15 residues. CDR3 sequence: CASSRGTVMNTEAFF. The CDR3 DNA follows: TGTGCCAGCAGCCGGGGGACGGTCATGAACACTGAAGCTTTCTTT.

The V and J genes are TRBV18 and TRBJ2-5, with 7 bases fitting TRBD1. Looked up from germline, CDR1 is KGHSH and CDR2 is LQKENI. The trim removed 4 bases at V and 2 bases at J, leaving 1 base unmatched. The CDR3 loop spans 13 amino acids. The CDR3 DNA is TGTGCCAGCTCACGGGACAGTCAAGAGACCCAGTACTTC. Protein product: CASSRDSQETQYF.

This chain connects TRBV5-4 to TRBJ2-7; TRBD1 aligns across 7 bases. The junction had 10 bases not matched to a gene; V was cut back by 0 bases and J by 4 bases. This CDR3 region has 16 residues. Germline CDR1 is SGHNT and CDR2 is YYREEE (reference sequence). Here the CDR3 reads CASSLVEGARSYEQYF. The DNA of the CDR3 is TGTGCCAGCAGCTTGGTTGAGGGGGCCAGGTCTTACGAGCAGTACTTC. The entire variable domain, with the rest obtained from reference TRBV5-4 and TRBJ2-7, is as follows: ETGVTQSPTHLIKTRGQQVTLRCSSQSGHNTVSWYQQALGQGPQFIFQYYREEENGRGNFPPRFSGLQFPNYSSELNVNALELDDSALYLCASSLVEGARSYEQYFGPGTRLTVT.

The V and J genes are TRBV7-6 and TRBJ2-1; TRBD2 might be the D (7 bases). Trimming took off 1 base at V and 2 bases at J, with 15 bases between the two ends. This CDR3 contains 17 residues. Germline CDR1 is SGHVS and CDR2 is FNYEAQ. The CDR3 coding sequence is TGTGCCAGCAGCTTAGTAGGGGGGGGAGGGACCTACAATGAGCAGTTCTTC. It translates to CASSLVGGGGTYNEQFF.

The chain links TRBV2 to TRBJ2-5; D perhaps matches TRBD2 (7 bases). V lost 7 bases, J lost 1 base, and 19 bases lay in between. Germline-derived CDR1 and CDR2 are SNHLY and FYNNEI. This CDR3 is 16 amino acids long. Here the CDR3 reads CASTMKSGGLQETQYF. CDR3 bases: TGTGCCAGCACTATGAAGTCGGGGGGCCTCCAAGAGACCCAGTACTTC.

This chain links TRBV29-1 with TRBJ2-3, with TRBD2 matching 8 bases. The J segment lost 0 bases and the V segment lost 5 bases, leaving 1 base of the junction unmatched. Per germline, CDR1 SQVTM and CDR2 ANQGSEA. The CDR3 is 13 amino acids. In nucleotides, the CDR3 is TGCAGCGTTAGCGGGGGAAGCACAGATACGCAGTATTTT. Its translation: CSVSGGSTDTQYF.

The chain recombines TRBV10-3 with TRBJ2-1, with D maybe TRBD1 (6 bases). This CDR3 is built from 12 residues. The germline V gene encodes CDR1 ENHRY and CDR2 SYGVKD. Deletions cut 10 bases from V and 7 bases from J, with 14 bases between. The CDR3 here is CASRTGINEQFF. CDR3 nucleotides: TGTGCCAGTCGAACAGGGATAAATGAGCAGTTCTTC.

The rearrangement joins TRBV7-9 to TRBJ1-2; no definite D call. Germline V lookup: CDR1 SEHNR, CDR2 FQNEAQ (reference sequence). V was cut by 1 base and J by 8 bases, with 14 bases left in between. The CDR3 length is 14 residues. The CDR3 loop reads CASSLVGVGEGYTF. The CDR3 DNA reads TGTGCCAGCAGCTTAGTGGGAGTCGGCGAAGGCTACACCTTC.

The rearrangement joins TRBV6-6 to TRBJ1-6; D might be TRBD1 (5 bases). Germline loops: CDR1 MNHNY, CDR2 SVGAGI (reference sequence). V lost 11 bases to trimming and J lost 4 bases, with 12 bases between them. The CDR3 runs 13 residues. CDR3 nucleotide sequence: TGTGCCGGCCGCGACAGATATAATTCACCCCTCCACTTT. This gives the protein CAGRDRYNSPLHF.